Below, 26 T cell receptor beta chains from the same sample are listed, as sequenced in a study of a mutant IDH1 vaccine in newly diagnosed glioma. Noted time point: week 23, last vaccination. Alongside topical imiquimod, each dose of vaccine comprised 300 ug of mutant IDH1 20-mer peptide. These TCRs are of unknown antigen specificity. Here immunoSEQ multiplex PCR was the method, and the copy in TCRdb shows in-frame clones only, minus some. The table lists approximately 28,000 clones, less than 90% of them singletons. This material consisted of PBMCs, taken from a glioma patient whose treatment included an IDH1 peptide vaccine. These TCRs come from a woman under 30 with glioma.

J is TRBJ1-1 and V is TRBV27; D is undetermined. CDR1 and CDR2 from the germline V gene are MNHEY and SMNVEV (reference sequence). Trimming removed 4 bases at V and 4 bases at J, with 10 bases between. The CDR3 is 13 residues long. The CDR3 sequence: CASSSGWGTEAFF. CDR3 DNA: TGTGCCAGCAGTTCTGGTTGGGGCACTGAAGCTTTCTTT.

This clone was seen only a few times. This chain links TRBV4-1 with TRBJ1-1; TRBD1 matches at 9 bases. The J segment lost 0 bases and the V segment lost 8 bases, leaving 16 bases of the junction unmatched. This CDR3 region has 18 residues. From germline, CDR1 is MGHRA and CDR2 YSYEKL. CDR3 residues: CASSPLGQGFGVNTEAFF. As DNA, the CDR3 is TGCGCCAGCTCACCACTGGGACAGGGATTCGGTGTGAACACTGAAGCTTTCTTT.

V gene TRBV13 combines with J gene TRBJ1-2; no clear D gene. The germline V gene has CDR1 PRHDT and CDR2 FYEKMQ (reference sequence). The CDR3 is made up of 15 amino acids. Deletions cut 4 bases from V and 0 bases from J, with 12 bases between. This CDR3 is CASSSPGQANYGYTF. The DNA of the CDR3 is TGTGCCAGCAGCTCGCCGGGCCAGGCTAACTATGGCTACACCTTC.

The chain has TRBV5-6 and TRBJ2-4, with TRBD1 identical over 8 bases. Trimming at V came to 5 bases and at J to 6 bases, leaving 1 base not matched to a gene. Germline V gene sequence: CDR1 SGHDT, CDR2 YYEEEE. The CDR3 runs to 12 residues. CDR3 DNA: TGTGCCAGCAGGGGGACAGGAAACATTCAGTACTTC. Residues: CASRGTGNIQYF.

The V call is TRBV6-1, the J call TRBJ1-5; D is perhaps TRBD1 (5 bases). Trimming removed 5 bases at V and 6 bases at J, with 14 bases between. Germline CDR1 is MNHNS and CDR2 is SASEGT. The CDR3 is 14 amino acids. CDR3 bases: TGTGCCAGCAGTTTGGGGACGGCCGGTCAGCCCCAGCATTTT. It translates to CASSLGTAGQPQHF.

The rearrangement uses TRBV25-1 and TRBJ2-2; D call uncertain. This CDR3 has 12 residues. Germline V gene lookup returns CDR1 MGHDK and CDR2 SYGVNS. V was shortened by 6 bases and J by 6 bases, with 8 bases between the two germline ends. As DNA, the CDR3 is TGTGCCAGCAGAAGCGAACCCGGGGAGCTGTTTTTT. It yields the protein CASRSEPGELFF.

The gene calls are TRBV28 and TRBJ2-1; TRBD2 might be the D (6 bases). This CDR3 spans 15 amino acids. The germline gives CDR1 MDHEN, CDR2 SYDVKM. Trimming removed 6 bases at V and 9 bases at J, with 21 bases between. The CDR3 DNA sequence: TGTGCCAGCAGGGGAACAGTGCCACGGGGGAGTGAGCAGTTCTTC. It yields the protein CASRGTVPRGSEQFF.

This clone was seen a few times. The chain joins TRBV28 to TRBJ1-1, with a possible D match to TRBD1 (6 bases). In germline, CDR1 is MDHEN, CDR2 SYDVKM. V was shortened by 3 bases and J by 11 bases, with 16 bases between the two germline ends. The CDR3 length is 13 residues. The CDR3 is CASSFDTMRGAFF. The CDR3 DNA is TGTGCCAGCAGTTTCGATACGATGAGGGGGGCTTTCTTT.

The chain couples TRBV2 to TRBJ1-5, with 7 bases fitting TRBD1. The CDR3 is 15 amino acids. Per germline, CDR1 SNHLY and CDR2 FYNNEI. The junction had 7 bases not matched to a gene; V was cut back by 4 bases and J by 4 bases. CDR3 amino acids: CASSVQGQNNQPQHF. CDR3 sequence (DNA): TGTGCCAGCAGTGTCCAGGGACAGAATAATCAGCCCCAGCATTTT.

This chain connects TRBV7-9 to TRBJ2-7, with 7 positions matching TRBD1. Unmatched junction bases numbered 12, after V lost 4 bases and J lost 6 bases. In germline, CDR1 is SEHNR, CDR2 FQNEAQ (reference sequence). The CDR3 has 15 amino acids. In DNA, the CDR3 is TGTGCCAGCAGCTCCGCCCGGGACAGCTTCCGCGAGCAGTACTTC. Protein: CASSSARDSFREQYF.

The chain has TRBV29-1 and TRBJ1-1; maybe TRBD1 (5 bases). The CDR3 consists of 13 residues. CDR1 and CDR2 (germline): SQVTM, ANQGSEA. The ends were cut back, 6 bases at V and 4 bases at J, with 15 bases in the middle. CDR3 DNA: TGCAGCGTAATCAGGACCCAGGGCACTGAAGCTTTCTTT. This gives the protein CSVIRTQGTEAFF.

The gene calls are TRBV27 and TRBJ2-4, with TRBD1 as a possible D gene (6 bases). Trimming removed 2 bases at V and 6 bases at J, with 11 bases between. The CDR3 extends over 14 amino acids. The germline V gene has CDR1 MNHEY and CDR2 SMNVEV (reference sequence). CDR3 sequence reads: CASSLKTGLNIQYF. In nucleotides, the CDR3 is TGTGCCAGCAGTTTAAAGACAGGTCTAAACATTCAGTACTTC.

The V and J genes are TRBV19 and TRBJ2-5; D might be TRBD1 (7 bases). The ends were cut back, 1 base at V and 5 bases at J, with 14 bases in the middle. The CDR3 has 15 amino acids. Germline assignment: CDR1 LNHDA and CDR2 SQIVND (reference sequence). In nucleotides, the CDR3 is TGTGCCAGTAGTATAGCAGGGGGGATATCGGAGACCCAGTACTTC. Translated: CASSIAGGISETQYF.

This sequence joins TRBV5-1 and TRBJ2-4, with 8 nucleotides matching TRBD1. The V gene's germline CDR1 is SGHRS and CDR2 YFSETQ. The CDR3 is 15 residues long. The junction had 8 bases not matched to a gene; V was cut back by 4 bases and J by 5 bases. The CDR3 bases are TGCGCCAGCAGCGTTTCCAGGGGGCTGCAAAACATTCAGTACTTC. It translates to CASSVSRGLQNIQYF. The variable domain in full, with the rest retrieved from reference TRBV5-1 and TRBJ2-4, is KAGVTQTPRYLIKTRGQQVTLSCSPISGHRSVSWYQQTPGQGLQFLFEYFSETQRNKGNFPGRFSGRQFSNSRSEMNVSTLELGDSALYLCASSVSRGLQNIQYFGAGTRLSVL.

Here the CDR3 reads CSVQAGLSYEQYF. DNA for the CDR3: TGCAGCGTCCAGGCCGGCCTATCCTACGAGCAGTACTTC. V gene TRBV29-1 combines with J gene TRBJ2-7; no clear D. The CDR3 contains 13 residues. The germline V gene encodes CDR1 SQVTM and CDR2 ANQGSEA. The V end lost 6 bases, the J end lost 1 base, and 13 bases lay between the germline ends.

This rearrangement joins TRBV11-2 to TRBJ1-2; no clear D. This CDR3 is built from 16 residues. Germline CDR1 and CDR2: SGHAT and FQNNGV. The V and J ends lost 1 base and 0 bases respectively, with 12 bases between them. CDR3 bases: TGTGCCAGCAGCTTAGGGACCGCGTTAGCTAACTATGGCTACACCTTC. Translation gives CASSLGTALANYGYTF.

V and J are TRBV19 and TRBJ1-5, with D perhaps TRBD1 (6 bases). Germline CDR1 and CDR2: LNHDA and SQIVND (reference sequence). The germline V and J ends were trimmed by 1 base and 5 bases, with 12 bases remaining between them. The CDR3 sequence is 15 residues long. The CDR3 DNA follows: TGTGCCAGTAGTATAGCCTCCGGACAGTATCAGCCCCAGCATTTT. Translation gives CASSIASGQYQPQHF.

The CDR3 nucleotides are TGCACCAGCCAAATCCATGGACTCAGCACAGATACGCAGTATTTT. It encodes CTSQIHGLSTDTQYF. The rearrangement links TRBV1 to TRBJ2-3; TRBD2 reflects the table's D call only, with no check against the DNA. TRBV1 is assigned pseudogene status. This CDR3 comprises 15 residues.

The chain couples TRBV6-5 to TRBJ1-2; D call uncertain. Germline CDR1 and CDR2: MNHEY and SVGAGI. Trimming stripped 4 bases from V and 3 bases from J, with 15 bases between. CDR3 length equals 15 residues. CDR3 nucleotides: TGTGCCAGCAGTTCCCGGGGAGGGCAGGACTATGGCTACACCTTC. This translates into CASSSRGGQDYGYTF.

The chain has TRBV2 and TRBJ2-7; D is possibly TRBD1 or TRBD2 (5 bases each). The CDR3 covers 13 residues. Germline values: CDR1 SNHLY, CDR2 FYNNEI. V gave up 5 bases and J gave up 0 bases, with 8 bases separating them. The CDR3 protein is CASSWGSSYEQYF. CDR3 DNA: TGTGCCAGCAGTTGGGGGAGCTCCTACGAGCAGTACTTC.

The CDR3 here is CATSRGGGNTEAFF. Written as DNA, the CDR3 is TGTGCCACCAGCAGAGGGGGAGGGAACACTGAAGCTTTCTTT. The chain couples TRBV15 to TRBJ1-1; D remains unclear. Germline V gene data show CDR1 as LNHNV and CDR2 as YYDKDF (reference sequence). The CDR3 runs to 14 residues. V lost 1 base, J lost 1 base, and 7 bases lay in between.

This chain links TRBV5-1 with TRBJ2-3; TRBD2 might be the D (5 bases). CDR3 length: 15 residues. The V and J ends lost 1 base and 0 bases respectively, with 9 bases between them. Germline-derived CDR1 and CDR2 are SGHRS and YFSETQ. The CDR3, as DNA: TGCGCCAGCAGCTTGACCGGGAAAAGCACAGATACGCAGTATTTT. Residues: CASSLTGKSTDTQYF.

This clone appeared once. The V call is TRBV25-1, the J call TRBJ2-7; D gene unclear. The germline CDR1 and CDR2 sequences are MGHDK and SYGVNS. The CDR3 is made up of 11 amino acids. The V and J ends lost 4 bases and 3 bases respectively, with 4 bases between them. CDR3: CASSGGYEQYF. CDR3 nucleotides: TGTGCCAGCAGTGGCGGCTACGAGCAGTACTTC.

The chain carries TRBV11-3 and TRBJ2-1, with TRBD2 matching 9 bases. This CDR3 has 15 residues. V was clipped by 2 bases and J by 7 bases; unmatched bases: 6. Per the germline V gene, CDR1 is SGHNT and CDR2 is YENEEA. The CDR3 reads CASSLSGGTGNEQFF. The CDR3 DNA follows: TGTGCCAGCAGCTTAAGCGGGGGGACGGGGAATGAGCAGTTCTTC. Together with reference TRBV11-3 and TRBJ2-1, the CDR3 gives the full variable domain: EAGVVQSPRYKIIEKKQPVAFWCNPISGHNTLYWYLQNLGQGPELLIRYENEEAVDDSQLPKDRFSAERLKGVDSTLKIQPAELGDSAVYLCASSLSGGTGNEQFFGPGTRLTVL.

The V and J genes are TRBV7-2 and TRBJ2-3; 10 positions agree with TRBD1. With V trimmed by 5 bases and J by 5 bases, 4 bases remained unmatched. The V gene's germline CDR1 is SGHTA and CDR2 FQGNSA. This CDR3 is 14 amino acids long. This CDR3 is CASSKDRGRDTQYF. The CDR3 DNA reads as TGTGCCAGCAGCAAGGACAGGGGGAGAGATACGCAGTATTTT.

The genes are TRBV7-8 and TRBJ1-5, with a tentative D call TRBD1 (6 bases). V shed 4 bases and J shed 6 bases, with 16 bases lying between them. Germline values: CDR1 SGHVS, CDR2 FQNEAQ. This CDR3 is built from 15 residues. This CDR3 reads CASSSYREFPQPQHF. Written as DNA, the CDR3 is TGTGCCAGCAGCTCATACAGGGAATTCCCTCAGCCCCAGCATTTT.